This passage covers 8 T cell receptor beta chains from one sample sequenced in a study of vaccination effects on CD4 cells after COVID-19 (dated 2022 in TCRdb). The antigens these receptors bind are not known. Library preparation used the immunoSEQ multiplex PCR assay. As stored in TCRdb, this immuneACCESS dataset retains in-frame rearrangements with V and J assigned. A fraction of the clones does not appear; measured against another copy, unresolved V genes explain less than half of the discrepancy, and the remainder lacks a known reason. The table for this sample lists roughly 41,000 clones; 65% to 80% of them were counted only once. The ten most abundant clones make up less than 15% of the sample. In the ViraFEST assay, PBMC were stimulated with viral peptide pools, and TCR sequencing was then used to find antigen-specific CD4+ T cell clonotypes based on their expansion. After around 10 days of culture, CD4+ T cells were isolated with the EasySep CD4+ T cell isolation kit. Each participant received two doses of an mRNA SARS-CoV-2 vaccine, either BNT162b2 or mRNA-1273.

The sample in question was CD4+ T cells from PBMCs cultured with HCoV-OC43 spike peptides, obtained after COVID-19 vaccination. The cell subset or site tag for this specimen amounts to: HCoV-OC43 spike overlapping peptide pool stimulation. The receptors were sampled from a human donor who received a COVID-19 vaccine.

The CDR3 bases are TGTGCCAGCAGCCCCTTACCGGGTGGGGAGCAGTTCTTC. Amino acids: CASSPLPGGEQFF. The chain links TRBV6-6 to TRBJ2-1, with D hard to call. Germline lookup yields CDR1 MNHNY and CDR2 SVGAGI (reference sequence). The CDR3 loop spans 13 amino acids. Trimming cost V 6 bases and J 10 bases, with 16 bases left between them.

This chain joins TRBV28 and TRBJ1-2, with TRBD1 as a possible D gene (6 bases). Germline CDR1 is MDHEN and CDR2 is SYDVKM. Deletions cut 4 bases from V and 2 bases from J, with 8 bases between. The CDR3 runs to 13 residues. The CDR3 bases are TGTGCCAGCAGTTCACAGGGAAACTATGGCTACACCTTC. It encodes CASSSQGNYGYTF.

The count of this clone is one. This CDR3 reads CASVTGDTNTEAFF. The CDR3 DNA sequence: TGTGCCAGCGTAACAGGGGACACGAACACTGAAGCTTTCTTT. The V call is TRBV6-5, the J call TRBJ1-1; 7 positions match TRBD1. The CDR3 loop spans 14 amino acids. V was pared by 8 bases and J by 1 base, with 7 bases of the junction left unmatched. Germline loops: CDR1 MNHEY, CDR2 SVGAGI.

This chain links TRBV5-1 with TRBJ2-1; 14 positions agree with TRBD2. Germline trimming cut 4 bases from V and 9 bases from J; bases unmatched to any gene: 6. The germline V gene encodes CDR1 SGHRS and CDR2 YFSETQ. The CDR3 runs 15 residues. The CDR3 DNA follows: TGCGCCAGCAGCCTGGGACTAGCGGGAGTGGCTGAGCAGTTCTTC. Its translation is CASSLGLAGVAEQFF.

The DNA of the CDR3 is TGCGCCAGCAGCTTAGGGGGGGGCACTGAAGCTTTCTTT. Translated, it gives CASSLGGGTEAFF. J is TRBJ1-1 and V is TRBV5-1, with D possibly matching TRBD1 (6 bases). Per the germline V gene, CDR1 is SGHRS and CDR2 is YFSETQ. The CDR3 contains 13 residues. The V and J ends lost 2 bases and 4 bases respectively, with 9 bases between them.

This clone came up once. The V gene is TRBV9, the J gene TRBJ2-5; 10 nucleotides agree with TRBD2. After removal of 5 bases from V and 5 bases from J, the junction contained 3 bases not matched to a gene. The CDR3 loop spans 13 amino acids. CDR1 SGDLS and CDR2 YYNGEE come from the germline V gene. The CDR3 DNA follows: TGTGCCAGCAGACCTAGCGGGAGTGAGACCCAGTACTTC. Its translation: CASRPSGSETQYF.

The CDR3 region is CASSITGDEADTQYF. DNA of the CDR3: TGTGCCAGCAGTATCACAGGGGATGAGGCAGATACGCAGTATTTT. This chain connects TRBV7-9 to TRBJ2-3; 7 bases are shared with TRBD1. Germline V CDR1 and CDR2: SEHNR, FQNEAQ (reference sequence). The V gene end was trimmed by 6 bases and the J gene end by 4 bases; junction bases not matched to a gene: 10. This CDR3 comprises 15 residues.

The J gene is TRBJ2-7, the V gene TRBV6-6; 12 nucleotides align to TRBD2. J was trimmed by 3 bases and V by 4 bases; bases with no gene match: 1. The length of the CDR3 is 14 residues. Germline-derived CDR1 and CDR2 are MNHNY and SVGAGI (reference sequence). The CDR3 loop reads CASSSLAGGYEQYF. The CDR3, as DNA: TGTGCCAGCAGTTCACTAGCGGGAGGCTACGAGCAGTACTTC.